This TCR beta chain was captured by sequencing in a study of cytomegalovirus exposure and HLA in healthy donors. About this clone itself: Its antigen is currently unknown.

Germline CDR1 is LNHDA and CDR2 is SQIVND (reference sequence). V lost 5 bases to trimming and J lost 4 bases; unmatched junction nucleotides: 8. This CDR3 has 15 amino acids. Data came from immunoSEQ multiplex PCR; TCRdb stores just in-frame clones and leaves some out. The table shows around 400,000 clones, with 86% occurring only once. General observations from the study: Confirmation was obtained in vitro that three CMV-associated chains are specific for CMV antigens.

The sequenced material came from PBMCs. The rearrangement uses TRBV19 and TRBJ1-2; 9 bases fit TRBD1. The source of this sequence is a woman aged 18-29 years in good health and CMV-seronegative. CDR3: CASSQGTGPGYGYTF. CDR3 nucleotides: TGTGCCAGTAGTCAGGGGACAGGGCCCGGCTATGGCTACACCTTC.